A single T cell receptor (beta chain) is shown here with its context. These data come from a study of CD8+ T cells in alopecia areata. The authors extracted RNA and reverse transcribed it into cDNA as the sequencing template. Measured with immunoSEQ multiplex PCR; TCRdb has only the in-frame clones, and not every one. The table lists about 160,000 clones, about two thirds of them singletons, with around 0.9% in the top ten. V lost 4 bases and J 4 bases, leaving 10 bases between the germline ends. Per the germline V gene, CDR1 is SQVTM and CDR2 is ANQGSEA. This CDR3 region has 12 residues. The treatment denotes: oral pan-JAK inhibitor, 5-10 mg twice daily.

This receptor was obtained from a human donor with alopecia areata. The specimen was CD4+ T cells sorted from blood, collected at week 4, from a patient treated with tofacitinib. The V gene is TRBV29-1, the J gene TRBJ1-2; D gene unclear. CDR3 DNA: TGCAGCGTTGTAGTGGGGTTCTATGGCTACACCTTC. It translates to CSVVVGFYGYTF.